This T cell receptor beta chain was found in a study of vaccination effects on CD4 cells after COVID-19 (dated by TCRdb to between 2021 and 2022). In terms of the full investigation: Post-vaccine samples across the study were collected a median of 72 days after the second dose, with a range of 14 to 241. SARS-CoV-2 spike-specific CD4+ TCR repertoires were compared before and after mRNA vaccination in COVID-19 convalescent patients and in infection-naive vaccine recipients. Cultures from other donors in the study were sequenced using the Oncomine TCR Beta short-read assay on an Illumina iSeq 100. The full study included 9 to 10 COVID-19 convalescent patients and several SARS-CoV-2-naive healthy vaccine recipients. Results and caveats for the whole study, not just this receptor: In healthy vaccine recipients, vaccine-induced clones were almost all SARS-CoV-2 mono-reactive, with only 1 of 255 cross-reactive with common cold coronaviruses. Only a small number of convalescent patients were included, and no early post-infection timepoints were available, which limited the study. At late post-vaccination timepoints, both infection-induced and vaccine-induced clones showed marked clonal contraction, consistent with waning T cell responses.

The library was obtained by the immunoSEQ multiplex PCR assay. TCR beta CDR3 sequencing was performed on DNA from the cultured, isolated CD4+ T cells. Processing in the source paper ran as follows. Non-productive TCR sequences were removed, reads were trimmed to the CDR3 region, and CDR3s of at least 7 amino acids were retained. The MANAFEST web app was used to identify antigen-specific clonotypes by comparing expansion in peptide wells with expansion in reference cultures. To count as positive, a clone had to show expansion at FDR<0.05 compared with the reference and with all other wells, an odds ratio above 5, and a frequency above 0.1% in two replicate wells. A clonotype was defined as cross-reactive if the clonotype was significantly expanded both in SARS-CoV-2 spike wells and in at least one common cold coronavirus spike condition. Using the stringdist R package, CDR3 similarity was measured by Levenshtein distance, and unrooted trees were constructed with ape in R 3.6.1. Imported from immuneACCESS, the table was reduced by TCRdb to in-frame sequences with V and J called. These copies leave out some clones; in studies compared against another copy, an unresolved V gene accounts for under half, and the cause of the remainder is not known. That table gives V, J and clone size, and the DNA gave D and trimming. This sample gives some 27,000 clones in total; around 67% of them show up just once. More than 8.5% of the sample comes from the top ten.

To identify antigen-specific CD4+ T cell clonotypes by their expansion, the ViraFEST assay first stimulated PBMC with viral peptide pools and then applied TCR sequencing. After approximately 11 days of culture, CD4+ T cells were isolated with the EasySep CD4+ T cell isolation kit. Participants received two doses of either the BNT162b2 or the mRNA-1273 mRNA SARS-CoV-2 vaccine. Negative nucleocapsid antibody results before and after vaccination confirmed that the healthy vaccine recipients had no prior SARS-CoV-2 infection. Each well held two million PBMC cultured in IMDM containing 5% human AB serum, roughly 9.9 IU/ml IL-2 and gentamicin, along with roughly 10 ug/ml peptides. Half of the culture medium was replaced with fresh IL-2-containing medium on days 3 and 7. Each peptide stimulation condition was cultured in triplicate wells unless otherwise noted. PBMC were separated from whole blood using Ficoll-Paque Plus gradient centrifugation and were then either cryopreserved at -140C or used fresh. The overlapping peptide pools covered the spike proteins of SARS-CoV-2 and of the common cold coronaviruses HCoV-NL63, HCoV-OC43 and HCoV-229E. The QIAamp micro DNA kit was used to extract genomic DNA from the cultured CD4+ T cells.

This clone has only a few counts. It has no known antigen specificity. No quality values exist for individual bases; no much larger clone is one base distant. The clonotype was recovered from a human donor who received a COVID-19 vaccine. The sample consisted of CD4+ T cells from PBMCs cultured with HCoV-NL63 spike peptides, taken after COVID-19 vaccination. The cell subset or site label, as the study defines it: HCoV-NL63 spike overlapping peptide pool stimulation.

The CDR3 region reads CSARGNTEAFF. The nucleotide sequence reads TGCAGTGCTAGAGGGAACACTGAAGCTTTCTTT. The rearranged segments are TRBV20-1 and TRBJ1-1; the D gene is not confidently resolved. The junction shows trimming of 1 base on V and 1 base on J, plus 1 base between the germline ends. As encoded in the germline V gene (reference sequence), CDR1 is DFQATT while CDR2 is SNEGSKA. Including cysteine and phenylalanine, the CDR3 has 11 amino acids. Of all the DNA, just the CDR3 is kept, 33 bases in frame from base 1.